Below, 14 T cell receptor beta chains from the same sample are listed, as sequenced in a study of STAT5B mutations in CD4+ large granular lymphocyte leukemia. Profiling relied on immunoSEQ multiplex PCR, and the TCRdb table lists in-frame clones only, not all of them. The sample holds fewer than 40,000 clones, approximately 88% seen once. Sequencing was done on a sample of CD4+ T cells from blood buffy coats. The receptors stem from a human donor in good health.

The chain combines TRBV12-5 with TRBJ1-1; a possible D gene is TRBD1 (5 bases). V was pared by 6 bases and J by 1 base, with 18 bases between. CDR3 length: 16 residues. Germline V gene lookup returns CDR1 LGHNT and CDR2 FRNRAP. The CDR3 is CASGPFPPRGNTEAFF. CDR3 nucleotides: TGTGCTAGTGGCCCTTTTCCTCCAAGGGGGAACACTGAAGCTTTCTTT. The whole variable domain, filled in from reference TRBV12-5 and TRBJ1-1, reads DARVTQTPRHKVTEMGQEVTMRCQPILGHNTVFWYRQTMMQGLELLAYFRNRAPLDDSGMPKDRFSAEMPDATLATLKIQPSEPRDSAVYFCASGPFPPRGNTEAFFGQGTRLTVV.

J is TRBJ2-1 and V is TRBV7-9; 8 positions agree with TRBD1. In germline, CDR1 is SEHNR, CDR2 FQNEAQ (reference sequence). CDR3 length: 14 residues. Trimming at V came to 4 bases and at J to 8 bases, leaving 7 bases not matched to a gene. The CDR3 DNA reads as TGTGCCAGCAGCTCGGGACAGGTGGGCTATGAGCAGTTCTTC. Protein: CASSSGQVGYEQFF.

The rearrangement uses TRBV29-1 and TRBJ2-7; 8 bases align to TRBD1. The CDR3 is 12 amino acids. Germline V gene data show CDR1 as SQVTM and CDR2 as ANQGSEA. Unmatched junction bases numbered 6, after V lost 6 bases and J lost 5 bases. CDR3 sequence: CSVMDRADEQYF. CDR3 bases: TGCAGCGTCATGGACAGGGCCGACGAGCAGTACTTC.

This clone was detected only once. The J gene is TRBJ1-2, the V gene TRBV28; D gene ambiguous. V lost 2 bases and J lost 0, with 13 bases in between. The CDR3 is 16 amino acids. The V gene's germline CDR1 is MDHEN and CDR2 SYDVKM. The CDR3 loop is CASSLVLGSTNYGYTF. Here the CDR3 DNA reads TGTGCCAGCAGTTTAGTTTTGGGGAGTACTAACTATGGCTACACCTTC.

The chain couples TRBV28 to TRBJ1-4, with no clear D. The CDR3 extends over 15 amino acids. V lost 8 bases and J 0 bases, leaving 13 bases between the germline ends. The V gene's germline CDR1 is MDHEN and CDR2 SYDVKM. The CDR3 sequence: CASRIPGSTNEKLFF. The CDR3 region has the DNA TGTGCCAGCCGAATTCCGGGATCAACTAATGAAAAACTGTTTTTT.

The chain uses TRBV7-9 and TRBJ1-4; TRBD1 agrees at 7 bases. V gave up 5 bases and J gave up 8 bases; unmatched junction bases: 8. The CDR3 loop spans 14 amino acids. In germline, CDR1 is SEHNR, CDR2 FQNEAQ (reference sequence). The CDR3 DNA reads TGTGCCAGCAGCCTACGACAGGGAGGCGAAAAACTGTTTTTT. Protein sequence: CASSLRQGGEKLFF.

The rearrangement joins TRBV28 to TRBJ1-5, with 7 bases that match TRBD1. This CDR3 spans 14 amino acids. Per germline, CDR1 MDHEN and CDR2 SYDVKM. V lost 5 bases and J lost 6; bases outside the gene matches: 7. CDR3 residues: CASSQPGGVQPQHF. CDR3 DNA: TGTGCCAGCAGTCAACCAGGGGGAGTTCAGCCCCAGCATTTT.

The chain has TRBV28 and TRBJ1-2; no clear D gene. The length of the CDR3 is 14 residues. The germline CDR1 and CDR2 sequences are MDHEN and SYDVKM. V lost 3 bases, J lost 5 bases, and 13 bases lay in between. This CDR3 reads CASSLQRGGYGYTF. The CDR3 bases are TGTGCCAGCAGTTTGCAGCGGGGTGGATATGGCTACACCTTC.

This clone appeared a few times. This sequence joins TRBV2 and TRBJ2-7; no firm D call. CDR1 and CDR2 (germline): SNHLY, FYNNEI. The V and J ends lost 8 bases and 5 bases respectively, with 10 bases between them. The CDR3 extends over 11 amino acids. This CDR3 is CASSLHNEQYF. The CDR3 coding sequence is TGTGCCAGCTCCCTCCACAACGAGCAGTACTTC.

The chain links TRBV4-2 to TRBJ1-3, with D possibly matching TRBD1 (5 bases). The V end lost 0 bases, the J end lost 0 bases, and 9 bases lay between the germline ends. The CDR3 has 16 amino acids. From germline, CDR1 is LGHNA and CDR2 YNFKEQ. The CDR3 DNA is TGTGCCAGCAGCCAAGAAGGGACTATCTCTGGAAACACCATATATTTT. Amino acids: CASSQEGTISGNTIYF.

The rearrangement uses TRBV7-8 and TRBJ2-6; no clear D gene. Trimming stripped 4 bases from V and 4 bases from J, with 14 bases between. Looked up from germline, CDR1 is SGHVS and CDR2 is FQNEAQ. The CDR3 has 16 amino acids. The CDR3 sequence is CASSSLSLNGANVLTF. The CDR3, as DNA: TGTGCCAGCAGCTCCTTGTCCCTTAACGGGGCCAACGTCCTGACTTTC.

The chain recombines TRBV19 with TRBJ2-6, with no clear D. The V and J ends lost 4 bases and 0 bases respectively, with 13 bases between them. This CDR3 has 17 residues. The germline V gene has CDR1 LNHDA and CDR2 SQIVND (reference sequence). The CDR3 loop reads CASSTQLRSSGANVLTF. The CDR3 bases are TGTGCCAGTAGTACCCAACTCCGTAGCTCTGGGGCCAACGTCCTGACTTTC.

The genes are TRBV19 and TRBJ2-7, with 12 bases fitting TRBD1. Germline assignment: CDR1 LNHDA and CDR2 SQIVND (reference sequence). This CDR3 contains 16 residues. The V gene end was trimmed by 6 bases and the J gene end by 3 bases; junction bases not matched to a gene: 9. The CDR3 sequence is CASSPSGDRGLYEQYF. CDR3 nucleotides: TGTGCCAGTAGCCCTTCAGGGGACAGGGGGCTCTACGAGCAGTACTTC.

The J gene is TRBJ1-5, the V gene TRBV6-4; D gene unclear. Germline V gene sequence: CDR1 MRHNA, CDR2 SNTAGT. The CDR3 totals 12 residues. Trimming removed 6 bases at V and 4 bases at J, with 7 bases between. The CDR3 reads CASSVGNQPQHF. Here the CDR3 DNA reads TGTGCCAGCAGCGTAGGGAATCAGCCCCAGCATTTT.